The text below deals with one TCR beta chain. The sample comes from a study of OX40 agonist ivuxolimab in advanced cancers. Sequencing was performed with immunoSEQ multiplex PCR; in TCRdb, only in-frame clones are kept and a portion is missing. The data show approximately 82,000 clones, around four fifths seen once. The clonotype was recovered from an adult with an advanced solid tumor such as melanoma, head and neck, liver or kidney cancer. Source: CD4+ or CD8+ T cells sorted from blood, taken in a trial of the OX40 agonist ivuxolimab.

The CDR3 here is CARSLVSFGRGLNTEAFF. The CDR3 nucleotides are TGTGCCAGAAGCCTGGTAAGTTTTGGAAGGGGCCTGAACACTGAAGCTTTCTTT. The J gene is TRBJ1-1, the V gene TRBV5-3; tentatively, D is TRBD1 (5 bases). TRBV5-3 is flagged as an ORF with uncertain function. The CDR3 length is 18 residues. V gave up 4 bases and J gave up 0 bases, with 22 bases separating them.